This entry lists 10 T cell receptor beta chains sequenced from one sample in a study of a mutant IDH1 vaccine in newly diagnosed glioma. These receptors' antigens are unknown. Assay used: immunoSEQ multiplex PCR; TCRdb lists only in-frame clones, some missing. The sample contains approximately 43,000 clones, 80% to 90% of which appear only once. Time point described: week 35, safety follow-up. The vaccine gave 300 ug of a 20-mer mutant IDH1 peptide subcutaneously per dose. The sample consisted of PBMCs, taken from a glioma patient whose treatment included an IDH1 peptide vaccine. The receptors stem from a man aged 35 to 55 with glioma.

The gene calls are TRBV7-9 and TRBJ1-1; unclear D gene. V was shortened by 6 bases and J by 8 bases, with 13 bases between the two germline ends. Germline V lookup: CDR1 SEHNR, CDR2 FQNEAQ (reference sequence). This CDR3 has 12 residues. CDR3 bases: TGTGCCAGCAGGTCCGCTCTAAGGGAAGCTTTCTTT. Protein product: CASRSALREAFF. The full variable domain, rest sourced from reference TRBV7-9 and TRBJ1-1, is DTGVSQNPRHKITKRGQNVTFRCDPISEHNRLYWYRQTLGQGPEFLTYFQNEAQLEKSRLLSDRFSAERPKGSFSTLEIQRTEQGDSAMYLCASRSALREAFFGQGTRLTVV.

V and J are TRBV19 and TRBJ2-1; 15 positions agree with TRBD2. CDR3 length equals 16 residues. V was pared by 3 bases and J by 8 bases, with 5 bases of the junction left unmatched. Looked up from germline, CDR1 is LNHDA and CDR2 is SQIVND (reference sequence). The CDR3 DNA reads as TGTGCCAGTAGTATCGGACTAGCGGGGGGGCCCGATGAGCAGTTCTTC. It codes for CASSIGLAGGPDEQFF.

The chain links TRBV5-1 to TRBJ1-4, with 8 bases matching TRBD1. Looked up from germline, CDR1 is SGHRS and CDR2 is YFSETQ. This CDR3 is 16 amino acids long. V trimming: 0 bases; J trimming: 8 bases; junction bases outside the gene matches: 9. In DNA, the CDR3 is TGCGCCAGCAGCTTGGTGTTGACAGGGGCAGGAGAAAAACTGTTTTTT. Protein sequence: CASSLVLTGAGEKLFF.

The count of this clone is one. The chain joins TRBV28 to TRBJ1-5, with a possible D match to TRBD1 (5 bases). V gave up 9 bases and J gave up 7 bases, with 22 bases separating them. In germline, CDR1 is MDHEN, CDR2 SYDVKM. This CDR3 comprises 15 residues. The CDR3 nucleotides read TGTGCCAGTAAGACCCCGGGGACGGCAAAACAGCCCCAGCATTTT. As protein: CASKTPGTAKQPQHF.

J is TRBJ2-7 and V is TRBV6-5; 7 nucleotides line up with TRBD2. The germline CDR1 and CDR2 sequences are MNHEY and SVGAGI. This CDR3 spans 16 amino acids. The ends lost 4 bases at V and 4 bases at J; junction bases unmatched: 13. CDR3 protein: CASSWTLASWGYEQYF. DNA for the CDR3: TGTGCCAGCAGTTGGACACTAGCGTCATGGGGGTACGAGCAGTACTTC.

V and J are TRBV18 and TRBJ2-5; the D gene is possibly TRBD1 (6 bases). Germline-derived CDR1 and CDR2 are KGHSH and LQKENI. V gave up 5 bases and J gave up 2 bases, with 9 bases separating them. This CDR3 has 13 residues. The CDR3 DNA is TGTGCCAGCTCAATTGGACAGCAAGAGACCCAGTACTTC. This gives the protein CASSIGQQETQYF.

The J gene is TRBJ2-5, the V gene TRBV5-1, with 9 bases matching TRBD1. Germline V gene lookup returns CDR1 SGHRS and CDR2 YFSETQ. The CDR3 consists of 17 residues. Losses at the gene ends were 4 bases for V and 10 bases for J; bases not matched to a gene: 20. CDR3 nucleotide sequence: TGCGCCAGCAGCCCAGCGCGTCCCGGGACAGGGCAACGCGGCCAGTACTTC. Translating it yields CASSPARPGTGQRGQYF.

The V and J genes are TRBV7-9 and TRBJ2-7; D is unclear. This CDR3 region has 14 residues. V was trimmed by 2 bases and J by 1 base, leaving 9 bases between them. Germline CDR1 reads SEHNR; CDR2 reads FQNEAQ (reference sequence). The CDR3 loop is CASSLHGGSYEQYF. The CDR3 nucleotides are TGTGCCAGCAGCTTACATGGCGGATCCTACGAGCAGTACTTC.

This rearrangement joins TRBV19 to TRBJ2-1, with TRBD2 matching over 9 bases. Per germline, CDR1 LNHDA and CDR2 SQIVND (reference sequence). V lost 5 bases to trimming and J lost 9 bases; unmatched junction nucleotides: 14. The CDR3 extends over 16 amino acids. The CDR3, as DNA: TGTGCCAGTAGTGGGGCTAAGGGACTAGCTATCCGTGAGCAGTTCTTC. Amino acid sequence: CASSGAKGLAIREQFF.

This chain links TRBV6-1 with TRBJ2-1; 10 bases line up with TRBD2. The CDR3 loop spans 14 amino acids. CDR1 is MNHNS and CDR2 is SASEGT in the germline V gene. J gave up 5 bases and V 8 bases, and 6 bases lay outside the gene matches. The CDR3 sequence: CASEDSGGHNEQFF. The CDR3, as DNA: TGTGCCAGCGAAGATAGCGGGGGGCACAATGAGCAGTTCTTC.